This T cell receptor beta chain derives from a study of immune heterogeneity within non-small cell lung tumors (dated by TCRdb to 2016 to 2019). Study-wide context: Histology comprised a handful of squamous cell carcinomas, 9 to 11 non-squamous carcinomas and 1 tumor not otherwise specified. To examine intratumoral immune heterogeneity, the study used whole-exome sequencing, RNA-seq and TCR beta repertoire sequencing on multiple spatially distinct regions of each NSCLC tumor. TCR repertoires were analyzed from 60 or so tumor loci of approximately 14 patients, while transcriptome data covered only around 45 loci from some eleven patients. For mutant peptides 8 to 11 amino acids long, netMHCpan-3.0 predicted neoantigen binding to the HLA alleles of each patient. The full study reports these points: A moderate positive correlation (R approximately 0.35), which was statistically significant, linked local T-cell repertoire clonality to local tumor mutational burden. Within a given patient, the same dominant CDR3B clonotypes showed up repeatedly across loci, although different tumor locations also carried unique high-frequency clones. High-frequency TCR beta clonotypes were found to be largely distinct between individual patients.

Based on the germline V gene, the CDR1 and CDR2 sequences are SGHDT and YYEEEE. V and J are truncated by 1 base and 9 bases respectively, leaving an intervening sequence of 14 bases. Including cysteine and phenylalanine, the CDR3 has 14 amino acids. Only the CDR3 DNA is retained, 42 bases long and in frame from the first base. Concerning this clonotype itself: Which antigen it targets is not known. Qualities for individual bases were not recorded, and no much larger clone is one base off.

A multiplex PCR system amplified the TCR beta CDR3 region, with a first 10-cycle round using 32 V-gene forward and 13 J-gene reverse primers. The first PCR round used a QIAGEN Multiplex PCR Kit, and the primer sequences were filed in Chinese patent CN105087789A. Illumina universal primers were added in a second PCR round performed with the Phusion High-Fidelity PCR Kit. TCR libraries were paired-end sequenced at 151 bp read length on the Illumina HiSeq X Ten platform. The original pipeline was this. Reads lacking multiplex PCR primers were removed with Cutadapt, read pairs were merged with PEAR, and CDR3 regions were called with MiXCR default settings. Shannon entropy measured repertoire diversity, while clonality was calculated as one minus the Shannon entropy divided by the ln of the count of productive unique sequences. A clonotype counted as a dominant or high-frequency T-cell clone when its frequency was 0.5% or higher. TCRdb handled the public reads itself, with Q25 trimming in fastp and clone calling in MiXCR, and kept productive beta chains. Each CDR3 protein gets just one entry, which takes the most common genes and DNA from the rows behind it. These V and J calls are TCRdb output, not the study's own analysis. The sample includes approximately 3,000 distinct CDR3 sequences, with roughly 25% observed a single time. Around 15% of the sample is taken by the ten largest.

Genomic DNA extracted from bulk tumor tissue served as TCR template, with about 0.6 ug gDNA amplified per sample. During surgery, several biopsies were collected from each primary tumor and placed as far from one another as possible within the tumor mass. Patients in the study cohort, which was described as untreated, were newly diagnosed NSCLC cases going through curative surgery. The donor group was made up of 15 or so newly diagnosed non-small cell lung cancer patients undergoing surgery with curative intent. A couple of independent pathologists examined the resected tumor masses. Only high-quality DNA and RNA samples were carried forward to sequencing.

The source is a female donor with non-small cell lung cancer. Sequencing was performed on lung tumor tissue. Recombination joined TRBV5-6 with TRBJ1-5; matching of 5 bases hints at TRBD1 as the D gene. The CDR3 sequence is CASSLYGPGRPQHF. The DNA sequence follows: TGTGCCAGCAGCTTGTATGGCCCAGGGCGGCCCCAGCATTTT.